These 12 T cell receptor beta chains originate from one sample sequenced in a study of monozygotic twins with cystic fibrosis. Sequencing was performed with immunoSEQ multiplex PCR; in TCRdb, only in-frame clones are kept and a portion is missing. The table includes just over 35,000 clones, 75% to 95% detected once. The sequenced sample consisted of blood. These receptors all stem from a boy aged 2 to 9 with cystic fibrosis.

This rearrangement joins TRBV18 to TRBJ2-3; a weak D match, TRBD2 (7 bases). The CDR3 is made up of 14 amino acids. CDR1 and CDR2 (germline): KGHSH, LQKENI. The V end was cut by 11 bases, the J end by 1 base, with 16 bases between. The CDR3 nucleotides are TGTGCCTCGGGGGGCCCTTGGGGCACAGATACGCAGTATTTT. Translating gives CASGGPWGTDTQYF. The variable domain in full, with the rest retrieved from reference TRBV18 and TRBJ2-3, is NAGVMQNPRHLVRRRGQEARLRCSPMKGHSHVYWYRQLPEEGLKFMVYLQKENIIDESGMPKERFSAEFPKEGPSILRIQQVVRGDSAAYFCASGGPWGTDTQYFGPGTRLTVL.

V is TRBV6-5 and J is TRBJ2-5, with TRBD2 matching 7 bases. Trimming took 6 bases from V and 5 from J; bases not matched to a gene: 9. The length of the CDR3 is 14 residues. Germline CDR1 reads MNHEY; CDR2 reads SVGAGI. Written as DNA, the CDR3 is TGTGCCAGCAGCCCTGCTAGCGGTAGGGAGACCCAGTACTTC. Translating gives CASSPASGRETQYF.

The V gene is TRBV5-1, the J gene TRBJ2-1, with TRBD2 matching 8 bases. The germline V gene has CDR1 SGHRS and CDR2 YFSETQ. V lost 4 bases to trimming and J lost 4 bases; unmatched junction nucleotides: 10. The CDR3 loop spans 16 amino acids. CDR3: CASSPQLAATYNEQFF. CDR3 coding DNA: TGCGCCAGCAGCCCCCAACTAGCGGCTACTTACAATGAGCAGTTCTTC.

The rearrangement joins TRBV2 to TRBJ1-1, with D perhaps TRBD1 (6 bases). The germline V gene has CDR1 SNHLY and CDR2 FYNNEI. The CDR3 extends over 12 amino acids. The V and J ends lost 3 bases and 6 bases respectively, with 8 bases between them. CDR3 DNA sequence: TGTGCCAGCAGTGATTACAGGGCTGAAGCTTTCTTT. This sequence encodes CASSDYRAEAFF.

The chain links TRBV7-9 to TRBJ2-1; D uncertain. With 2 bases removed from V and 1 base from J, the gap between germline ends came to 9 bases. In germline, CDR1 is SEHNR, CDR2 FQNEAQ (reference sequence). CDR3 length equals 15 residues. The CDR3 nucleotides read TGTGCCAGCAGCTTAAACCTGGGGTCCTACAATGAGCAGTTCTTC. Translation: CASSLNLGSYNEQFF.

This clone was picked up a small number of times. The rearrangement joins TRBV7-9 to TRBJ2-1; 10 bases are shared with TRBD2. The ends lost 6 bases at V and 4 bases at J; junction bases unmatched: 6. Germline assignment: CDR1 SEHNR and CDR2 FQNEAQ (reference sequence). The CDR3 contains 15 residues. This CDR3 reads CASRFPGLAYNEQFF. CDR3 coding DNA: TGTGCCAGCAGGTTTCCGGGACTAGCGTACAATGAGCAGTTCTTC.

V is TRBV4-3 and J is TRBJ2-1; maybe TRBD1 (6 bases). This CDR3 contains 15 residues. Germline CDR1 LGHNA, CDR2 YSLEER. V was trimmed by 3 bases and J by 4 bases, leaving 13 bases between them. CDR3 loop: CASSQATGSYNEQFF. The CDR3 nucleotides read TGCGCCAGCAGCCAGGCGACAGGATCGTACAATGAGCAGTTCTTC.

This clone occurred a few times. The V and J genes are TRBV5-4 and TRBJ1-1; weak D call: TRBD1 (5 bases). Trimming took 0 bases from V and 4 from J, leaving 13 bases between them. Germline assignment: CDR1 SGHNT and CDR2 YYREEE (reference sequence). This CDR3 contains 15 residues. The CDR3 DNA reads as TGTGCCAGCAGCTTGGAGGGGCGGAGGAGCACTGAAGCTTTCTTT. It specifies CASSLEGRRSTEAFF.

The rearrangement joins TRBV25-1 to TRBJ2-2; TRBD1 aligns across 7 bases. The germline gives CDR1 MGHDK, CDR2 SYGVNS. Trimming cost V 5 bases and J 4 bases; bases outside gene matches: 1. The CDR3 has 13 amino acids. CDR3 residues: CASSPGGTGELFF. In nucleotides, the CDR3 is TGTGCCAGCAGTCCAGGGGGCACCGGGGAGCTGTTTTTT.

This clone was detected a few times. The chain is built from TRBV7-6 and TRBJ1-2, with 7 bases lining up with TRBD1. The junction had 13 bases not matched to a gene; V was cut back by 3 bases and J by 6 bases. Germline V lookup: CDR1 SGHVS, CDR2 FNYEAQ. The CDR3 sequence is 16 residues long. CDR3 amino acids: CASSLSGTARSDGYTF. CDR3 nucleotides: TGTGCCAGCAGCTTGAGCGGGACAGCCAGGTCGGATGGCTACACCTTC.

In its sample, this clone was seen once. The V gene is TRBV15, the J gene TRBJ2-1, with 8 bases aligning to TRBD2. The CDR3 runs 15 residues. With V trimmed by 0 bases and J by 6 bases, 4 bases remained unmatched. The germline V gene encodes CDR1 LNHNV and CDR2 YYDKDF (reference sequence). The CDR3 bases are TGTGCCACCAGCAGAGATCGGGGGGGAGGCAATGAGCAGTTCTTC. It specifies CATSRDRGGGNEQFF.

The chain joins TRBV19 to TRBJ1-5; 9 bases are shared with TRBD1. CDR3 length: 16 residues. CDR1 LNHDA and CDR2 SQIVND come from the germline V gene (reference sequence). V lost 6 bases and J lost 7; bases outside the gene matches: 13. CDR3 amino acids: CASRVTGGVIWQPQHF. Here the CDR3 DNA reads TGTGCCAGTAGGGTGACAGGGGGAGTTATCTGGCAGCCCCAGCATTTT.